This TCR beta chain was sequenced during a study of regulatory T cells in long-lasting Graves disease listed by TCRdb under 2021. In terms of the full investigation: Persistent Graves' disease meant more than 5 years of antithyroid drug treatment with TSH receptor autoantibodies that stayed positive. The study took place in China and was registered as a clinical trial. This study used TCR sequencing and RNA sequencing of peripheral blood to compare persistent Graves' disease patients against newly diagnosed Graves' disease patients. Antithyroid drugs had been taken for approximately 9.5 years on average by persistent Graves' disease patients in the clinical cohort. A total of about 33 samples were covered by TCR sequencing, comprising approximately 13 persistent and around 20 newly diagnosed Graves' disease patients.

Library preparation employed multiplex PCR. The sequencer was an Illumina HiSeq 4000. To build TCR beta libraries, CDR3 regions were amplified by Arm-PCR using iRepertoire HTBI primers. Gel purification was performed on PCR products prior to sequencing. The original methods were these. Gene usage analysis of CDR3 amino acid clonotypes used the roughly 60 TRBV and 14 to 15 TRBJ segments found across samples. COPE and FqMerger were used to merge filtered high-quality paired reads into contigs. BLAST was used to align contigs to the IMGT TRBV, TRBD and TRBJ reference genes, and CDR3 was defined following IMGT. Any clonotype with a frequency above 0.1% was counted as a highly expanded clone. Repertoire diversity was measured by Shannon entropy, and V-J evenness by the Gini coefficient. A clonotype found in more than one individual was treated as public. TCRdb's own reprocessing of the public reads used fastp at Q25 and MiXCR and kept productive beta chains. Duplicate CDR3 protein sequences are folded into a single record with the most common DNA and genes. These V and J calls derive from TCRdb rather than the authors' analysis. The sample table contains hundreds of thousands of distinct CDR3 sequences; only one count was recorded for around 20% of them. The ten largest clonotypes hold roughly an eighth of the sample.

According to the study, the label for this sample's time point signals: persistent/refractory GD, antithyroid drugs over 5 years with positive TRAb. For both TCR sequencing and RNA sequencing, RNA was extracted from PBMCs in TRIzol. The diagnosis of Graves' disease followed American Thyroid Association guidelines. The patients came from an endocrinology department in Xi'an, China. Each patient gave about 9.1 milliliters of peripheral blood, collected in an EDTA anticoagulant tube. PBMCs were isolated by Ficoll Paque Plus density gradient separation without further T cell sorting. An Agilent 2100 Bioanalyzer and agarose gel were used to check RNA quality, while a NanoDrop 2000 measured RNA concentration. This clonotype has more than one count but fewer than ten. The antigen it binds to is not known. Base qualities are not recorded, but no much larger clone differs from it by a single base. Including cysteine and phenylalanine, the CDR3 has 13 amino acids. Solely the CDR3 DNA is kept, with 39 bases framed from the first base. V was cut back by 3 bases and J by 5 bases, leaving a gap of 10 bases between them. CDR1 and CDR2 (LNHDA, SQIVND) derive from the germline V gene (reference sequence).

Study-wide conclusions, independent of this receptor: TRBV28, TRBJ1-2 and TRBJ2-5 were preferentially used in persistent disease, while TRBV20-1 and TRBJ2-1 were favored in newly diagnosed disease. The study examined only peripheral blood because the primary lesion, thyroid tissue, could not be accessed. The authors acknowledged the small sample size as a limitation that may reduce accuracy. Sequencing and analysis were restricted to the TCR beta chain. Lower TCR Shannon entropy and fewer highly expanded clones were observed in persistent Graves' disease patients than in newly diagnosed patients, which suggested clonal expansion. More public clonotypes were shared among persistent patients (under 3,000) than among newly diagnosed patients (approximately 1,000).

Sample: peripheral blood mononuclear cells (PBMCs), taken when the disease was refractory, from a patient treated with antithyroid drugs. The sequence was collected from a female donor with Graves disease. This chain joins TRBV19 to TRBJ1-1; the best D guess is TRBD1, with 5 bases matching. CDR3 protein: CASSMLGETEAFF. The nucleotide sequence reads TGTGCCAGTAGTATGTTAGGGGAGACTGAAGCTTTCTTT.